Sequencing of this T cell receptor (beta chain) was carried out in a study of a mutant IDH1 vaccine in newly diagnosed glioma. Looking at the study overall: The treated population exhibited a male proportion of about 60%, a female proportion of approximately 38%, and a mean age of around 40 years. Receipt of radiotherapy, temozolomide, or both preceded the study, and most received both.

Here immunoSEQ multiplex PCR was the method, and the copy in TCRdb shows in-frame clones only, minus some. Of around 89,000 clones listed, around 82% are singletons. With V trimmed by 4 bases and J by 2 bases, 4 bases remained unmatched. CDR1 SGDLS and CDR2 YYNGEE come from the germline V gene. CDR3 length equals 15 residues. Time point in this sample: baseline, week 1 (first vaccination visit). The treatment is: pre-vaccination baseline after standard-of-care therapy. Every donor had a new WHO grade 3 or 4 astrocytoma that was IDH1-mutant, with loss of nuclear ATRX. The sequence was obtained from a woman in her forties or fifties with glioma. The chain uses TRBV9 and TRBJ1-3; 9 positions match TRBD1. This material consisted of PBMCs, taken from a glioma patient treated with radiotherapy, temozolomide or both. The DNA for the CDR3 is TGTGCCAGCAGCCTGACAGGGGGTCCTGGAAACACCATATATTTT. The encoded protein is CASSLTGGPGNTIYF. The variable domain in full, completed from reference TRBV9 and TRBJ1-3, reads DSGVTQTPKHLITATGQRVTLRCSPRSGDLSVYWYQQSLDQGLQFLIQYYNGEERAKGNILERFSAQQFPDLHSELNLSSLELGDSALYFCASSLTGGPGNTIYFGEGSWLTVV.